What follows are 10 T cell receptor beta chains derived from one specimen sequenced in a study of blood T cell repertoires in COVID-19. TCRdb's table, derived via immunoSEQ multiplex PCR, lists solely in-frame clones and lacks some. The sample yields approximately 230,000 clones, about 85% seen once. The sample was peripheral blood. All receptors derive from a man aged 18 to 30 with active or convalescent COVID-19.

The CDR3 region has the DNA TGTGCCAGTAGTATAGCCGGACAGGGTCCGCGGCAGTTCTTC. Protein product: CASSIAGQGPRQFF. The chain recombines TRBV19 with TRBJ2-1, with 8 bases aligning to TRBD1. The V gene's germline CDR1 is LNHDA and CDR2 SQIVND (reference sequence). The CDR3 is 14 amino acids. Losses at the gene ends were 1 base for V and 12 bases for J; bases not matched to a gene: 8.

The chain combines TRBV7-3 with TRBJ2-5; TRBD2 is a possible D gene (6 bases). V lost 1 base to trimming and J lost 3 bases, with 12 bases between them. The CDR3 is 15 residues long. Germline loops: CDR1 SGHTA, CDR2 FQGTGA. The CDR3 region is CASSLNGGTEETQYF. For the CDR3, the DNA is TGTGCCAGCAGCTTAAACGGGGGTACAGAAGAGACCCAGTACTTC.

V and J are TRBV5-5 and TRBJ1-1; weak D call: TRBD1 (5 bases). V lost 3 bases, J lost 3 bases, and 15 bases lay in between. The CDR3 totals 15 residues. Per germline, CDR1 SGHKS and CDR2 YYEKEE (reference sequence). The CDR3 protein is CASSSGAGGDTEAFF. The CDR3 DNA is TGTGCCAGCAGCTCGGGTGCGGGGGGGGACACTGAAGCTTTCTTT.

The gene calls are TRBV13 and TRBJ1-2, with TRBD1 as a possible D gene (6 bases). V was trimmed by 5 bases and J by 8 bases, leaving 15 bases between them. Germline assignment: CDR1 PRHDT and CDR2 FYEKMQ (reference sequence). The CDR3 extends over 13 amino acids. CDR3 protein: CASSPGQSMGYTF. The CDR3 DNA sequence: TGTGCCAGCAGCCCCGGACAGTCTATGGGCTACACCTTC.

The chain recombines TRBV5-4 with TRBJ2-1, with a possible D match to TRBD2 (6 bases). The CDR3 has 15 residues. The V gene lost 4 bases and the J gene lost 6 bases, with 17 bases spanning the gap. CDR1 is SGHNT and CDR2 is YYREEE in the germline V gene (reference sequence). The CDR3 DNA reads TGTGCCAGCAGCGGGGGGACCCCGGGTGGCAATGAGCAGTTCTTC. Translation: CASSGGTPGGNEQFF. Full variable domain (remainder filled in from reference TRBV5-4 and TRBJ2-1): ETGVTQSPTHLIKTRGQQVTLRCSSQSGHNTVSWYQQALGQGPQFIFQYYREEENGRGNFPPRFSGLQFPNYSSELNVNALELDDSALYLCASSGGTPGGNEQFFGPGTRLTVL.

The sample holds many counts of this clone. The genes are TRBV4-1 and TRBJ1-2; 8 nucleotides line up with TRBD1. V was pared by 4 bases and J by 3 bases, with 4 bases of the junction left unmatched. Germline V gene sequence: CDR1 MGHRA, CDR2 YSYEKL. The CDR3 is made up of 14 amino acids. The CDR3 reads CASSPGTGDYGYTF. CDR3 sequence (DNA): TGCGCCAGCAGCCCGGGGACAGGCGACTATGGCTACACCTTC.

This clone was observed a single time. V gene TRBV7-9 combines with J gene TRBJ1-5, with a weak D call TRBD1 (6 bases). The CDR3 is 16 amino acids. Germline assignment: CDR1 SEHNR and CDR2 FQNEAQ (reference sequence). The V gene lost 5 bases and the J gene lost 4 bases, with 18 bases spanning the gap. The CDR3 DNA sequence: TGTGCCAGCAGCCCTGGGTACGAGACAGGTAATCAGCCCCAGCATTTT. It is translated as CASSPGYETGNQPQHF. The full variable domain, completed using reference TRBV7-9 and TRBJ1-5, is DTGVSQNPRHKITKRGQNVTFRCDPISEHNRLYWYRQTLGQGPEFLTYFQNEAQLEKSRLLSDRFSAERPKGSFSTLEIQRTEQGDSAMYLCASSPGYETGNQPQHFGDGTRLSIL.

V gene TRBV2 combines with J gene TRBJ2-1, with TRBD2 matching over 9 bases. Germline CDR1 is SNHLY and CDR2 is FYNNEI. This CDR3 region has 15 residues. The V gene end was trimmed by 6 bases and the J gene end by 4 bases; junction bases not matched to a gene: 7. The CDR3 DNA is TGTGCCAGCAGGGCTAGCGGGACCCTGTACAATGAGCAGTTCTTC. Its protein is CASRASGTLYNEQFF.

CDR3 nucleotide sequence: TGCGCCAGCAGCTTGGGACAGGGCATTAATGAAAAACTGTTTTTT. This encodes CASSLGQGINEKLFF. The chain joins TRBV5-1 to TRBJ1-4; 7 positions agree with TRBD1. The V gene's germline CDR1 is SGHRS and CDR2 YFSETQ. V lost 0 bases and J lost 4; bases outside the gene matches: 3. This CDR3 is 15 amino acids long.

This sequence joins TRBV5-1 and TRBJ1-3; 8 positions match TRBD1. CDR1 SGHRS and CDR2 YFSETQ come from the germline V gene. This CDR3 is 18 amino acids long. V trimming: 4 bases; J trimming: 1 base; junction bases outside the gene matches: 13. CDR3 amino acids: CASSLGQGGRSSGNTIYF. CDR3 coding DNA: TGCGCCAGCAGCCTCGGACAGGGAGGTCGTTCGTCTGGAAACACCATATATTTT.